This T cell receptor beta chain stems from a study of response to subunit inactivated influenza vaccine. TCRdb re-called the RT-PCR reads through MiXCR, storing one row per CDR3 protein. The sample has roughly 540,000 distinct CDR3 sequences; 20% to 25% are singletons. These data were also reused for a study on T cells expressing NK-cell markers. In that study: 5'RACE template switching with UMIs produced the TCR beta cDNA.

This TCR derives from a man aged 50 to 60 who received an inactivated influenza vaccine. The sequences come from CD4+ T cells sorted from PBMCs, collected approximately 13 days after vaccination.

The chain's CDR3 is CASRGTRNSPLHF. CDR3 nucleotides: TGTGCCAGCAGGGGGACGCGCAATTCACCCCTCCACTTT. V usage is TRBV2 and J usage is TRBJ1-6; D is perhaps TRBD1 (5 bases). In germline, CDR1 is SNHLY, CDR2 FYNNEI. This CDR3 is built from 13 residues. Trimming left V 6 bases short and J 7 bases short, with 10 bases between.